This TCR beta chain was captured by sequencing in a study of Ad26.COV2.S vaccination and SARS-CoV-2 variants. Regarding treatment: roughly 18 received Ad26.COV2.S at low or high dose, single or two shots; 5 received placebo; per-sample allocation not given. Samples were taken on day 63 after the first vaccine or placebo injection. It was Wuhan-strain SARS-CoV-2 spike that the Ad26 vaccine vector expressed. Sequencing used immunoSEQ multiplex PCR; TCRdb keeps in-frame clones, though not all of them. The table lists about 440,000 clones, roughly 89% of them singletons, with around 13% in the top ten. Notes on this clone: Its antigen is unknown.

Study-wide points: There was a possibility that the TCR breadth and depth analyses underestimated total T cell responses.

This CDR3 contains 18 residues. V was clipped by 5 bases and J by 4 bases; unmatched bases: 16. The germline V gene encodes CDR1 SGHTA and CDR2 FQGTGA. V and J are TRBV7-3 and TRBJ2-3; TRBD1 matches 9 bases. This TCR was recovered from a person aged 18 to 59 who received the Ad26.COV2.S COVID-19 vaccine or a placebo. The source material was peripheral blood, sampled in a trial of Ad26.COV2.S vaccine versus placebo. The CDR3 protein is CASSPLLTGGGGSDTQYF. The CDR3 bases are TGTGCCAGCAGCCCGCTGCTTACAGGGGGCGGTGGTTCAGATACGCAGTATTTT.